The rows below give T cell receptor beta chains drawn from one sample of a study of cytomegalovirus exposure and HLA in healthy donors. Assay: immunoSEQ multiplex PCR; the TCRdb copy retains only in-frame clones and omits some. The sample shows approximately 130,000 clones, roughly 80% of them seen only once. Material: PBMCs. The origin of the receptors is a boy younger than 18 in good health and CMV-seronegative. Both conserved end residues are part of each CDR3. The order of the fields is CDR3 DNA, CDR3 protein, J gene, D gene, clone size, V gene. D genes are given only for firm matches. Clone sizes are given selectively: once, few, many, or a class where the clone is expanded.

DNA: TGTGCCAGCAGTGGAGCGGGGGGTCCCTACAATGAGCAGTTCTTC
CDR3: CASSGAGGPYNEQFF
J: TRBJ2-1
D: TRBD2
size: -
V: TRBV25-1

DNA: TGTGCCTGGAGGCAGTCCGATCAGCCCCAGCATTTT
CDR3: CAWRQSDQPQHF
J: TRBJ1-5
D: -
size: -
V: TRBV30

DNA: TGTGCCAGCAGTGACGGGAGGGGGGCGTGGGGCTACACCTTC
CDR3: CASSDGRGAWGYTF
J: TRBJ1-2
D: -
size: once
V: TRBV6-1

DNA: TGTGCCTGGAGCCGGGGACAGGGGGCGCTGGAAAAACTGTTTTTT
CDR3: CAWSRGQGALEKLFF
J: TRBJ1-4
D: TRBD1
size: -
V: TRBV30

DNA: TGTGCCAGCAGTGACATGAGCGGGAGCTCCTACAATGAGCAGTTCTTC
CDR3: CASSDMSGSSYNEQFF
J: TRBJ2-1
D: TRBD2
size: -
V: TRBV6-4

DNA: TGCGCCAGCGGAAGACTAGCGGGATGGAATGAGCAGTTCTTC
CDR3: CASGRLAGWNEQFF
J: TRBJ2-1
D: TRBD2
size: -
V: TRBV10-1

DNA: TGTGCCAGCAGCTTATCTCAGGGGGTCACCGGGGAGCTGTTTTTT
CDR3: CASSLSQGVTGELFF
J: TRBJ2-2
D: TRBD1
size: -
V: TRBV11-1

DNA: TGTGCCACCAGCAGAGAGGGGGGAGGGTACGAGCAGTACTTC
CDR3: CATSREGGGYEQYF
J: TRBJ2-7
D: TRBD2
size: -
V: TRBV15

DNA: TGTGCCAGCAGCTTGGCGGGTGGGCGGGATTCCCCGCAGTTCTTC
CDR3: CASSLAGGRDSPQFF
J: TRBJ2-1
D: -
size: -
V: TRBV7-3

DNA: TGTGCCCGCTGGTACAGGGGAGGTGGCTACACCTTC
CDR3: CARWYRGGGYTF
J: TRBJ1-2
D: -
size: -
V: TRBV21-1